These 18 T cell receptor beta chains share one sample of origin, sequenced in a study of cytomegalovirus exposure and HLA in healthy donors. PCR was performed using 60 Vbeta and 13 Jbeta primers. Only in-frame clones appear in the TCRdb table, and some are missing; sequencing was by immunoSEQ multiplex PCR. The sample yields roughly 110,000 clones, 70% to 80% seen once. Material for sequencing was PBMCs. The receptor source for this set is a woman aged 18-35 years in good health and CMV-seropositive.

The chain has TRBV28 and TRBJ1-5; the D is unclear. The CDR3 spans 13 residues. V shed 6 bases and J shed 7 bases, with 13 bases lying between them. Germline CDR1 reads MDHEN; CDR2 reads SYDVKM. The CDR3 sequence is CASSSGSIQPQHF. The CDR3 DNA is TGTGCCAGCAGCTCGGGGAGCATCCAGCCCCAGCATTTT.

The V gene is TRBV7-7, the J gene TRBJ1-2; the D gene is possibly TRBD1 (6 bases). The CDR3 spans 15 residues. CDR1 is SSHAT, CDR2 FNYEAQ, per germline (reference sequence). The chain's CDR3 is CARTAPRGTPSPCTF. As DNA, the CDR3 is TGTGCTAGGACTGCCCCCAGGGGTACACCTTCCCCGTGCACCTTC.

With respect to this clone: Within the sample, other DNA sequences also encode this same CDR3. V usage is TRBV5-1 and J usage is TRBJ1-1; weak D call: TRBD1 (5 bases). The ends were cut back, 1 base at V and 1 base at J, with 8 bases in the middle. The CDR3 extends over 14 amino acids. Germline V CDR1 and CDR2: SGHRS, YFSETQ. The CDR3 region is CASSLLQGNTEAFF. Here the CDR3 DNA reads TGCGCCAGCAGCTTGCTTCAGGGGAACACTGAAGCTTTCTTT. Using reference TRBV5-1 and TRBJ1-1 for the parts outside the CDR3, the full variable domain is KAGVTQTPRYLIKTRGQQVTLSCSPISGHRSVSWYQQTPGQGLQFLFEYFSETQRNKGNFPGRFSGRQFSNSRSEMNVSTLELGDSALYLCASSLLQGNTEAFFGQGTRLTVV.

The rearrangement links TRBV5-5 to TRBJ2-3; D might be TRBD2 (5 bases). The CDR3 extends over 13 amino acids. The V end lost 2 bases, the J end lost 4 bases, and 8 bases lay between the germline ends. Germline CDR1 SGHKS, CDR2 YYEKEE (reference sequence). CDR3 DNA: TGTGCCAGCAGCTTCGAAGCGGCAGATACGCAGTATTTT. Protein: CASSFEAADTQYF.

The chain links TRBV25-1 to TRBJ2-7; TRBD1 is a possible D gene (5 bases). CDR3 length: 15 amino acids. V lost 1 base to trimming and J lost 2 bases, with 12 bases between them. The V gene's germline CDR1 is MGHDK and CDR2 SYGVNS. The DNA of the CDR3 is TGTGCCAGCAGTGAATTCAACGGACATACCTACGAGCAGTACTTC. It specifies CASSEFNGHTYEQYF.

CDR3: CASRATAGVNEKLFF. The CDR3 nucleotides are TGTGCCAGCAGGGCGACGGCGGGGGTGAATGAAAAACTGTTTTTT. The gene calls are TRBV19 and TRBJ1-4, with D maybe TRBD1 (5 bases). Germline loops: CDR1 LNHDA, CDR2 SQIVND (reference sequence). V lost 9 bases, J lost 5 bases, and 19 bases lay in between. The CDR3 length is 15 residues.

This clone was seen only once. V is TRBV28 and J is TRBJ1-2; 10 bases fit TRBD1. Germline loops: CDR1 MDHEN, CDR2 SYDVKM. The CDR3 loop spans 14 amino acids. V gave up 6 bases and J gave up 3 bases; unmatched junction bases: 4. In DNA form, the CDR3 reads TGTGCCAGCAGCCGACAGGGGGCGTACTATGGCTACACCTTC. Amino acids: CASSRQGAYYGYTF.

The CDR3 region is CASSVQGSNQPQHF. The CDR3 DNA reads TGTGCCAGCAGCGTACAGGGTAGCAATCAGCCCCAGCATTTT. V gene TRBV7-9 combines with J gene TRBJ1-5, with D perhaps matching TRBD1 (6 bases). The CDR3 is made up of 14 amino acids. Trimming removed 5 bases from V and 0 bases from J, with 8 bases in between. Per the germline V gene, CDR1 is SEHNR and CDR2 is FQNEAQ (reference sequence).

This clone was detected only a few times. V usage is TRBV7-2 and J usage is TRBJ1-5; D ambiguous. Germline CDR1 reads SGHTA; CDR2 reads FQGNSA. CDR3 length: 14 amino acids. Trimming removed 5 bases from V and 9 bases from J, with 17 bases in between. DNA for the CDR3: TGTGCCAGCAGCCACGGTAACAAAGGAGGGCCCCAGCATTTT. Protein product: CASSHGNKGGPQHF.

V is TRBV7-9 and J is TRBJ1-2; TRBD1 matches 9 bases. The CDR3 runs 15 residues. Germline V gene sequence: CDR1 SEHNR, CDR2 FQNEAQ (reference sequence). Trimming at V came to 5 bases and at J to 3 bases, leaving 7 bases not matched to a gene. CDR3 coding DNA: TGTGCCAGCAGCCCATCGACAGGGGGATACTATGGCTACACCTTC. Amino acids: CASSPSTGGYYGYTF. Combining the CDR3 with reference TRBV7-9 and TRBJ1-2 gives the whole variable domain DTGVSQNPRHKITKRGQNVTFRCDPISEHNRLYWYRQTLGQGPEFLTYFQNEAQLEKSRLLSDRFSAERPKGSFSTLEIQRTEQGDSAMYLCASSPSTGGYYGYTFGSGTRLTVV.

This clone has only a few counts. The chain recombines TRBV6-5 with TRBJ1-2; D is unresolved. V was clipped by 0 bases and J by 6 bases, with 11 bases between them. CDR1 and CDR2 from the germline V gene are MNHEY and SVGAGI. This CDR3 contains 14 residues. For the CDR3, the DNA is TGTGCCAGCAGTTACTCGACACAGAATGATGGCTACACCTTC. This translates into CASSYSTQNDGYTF.

In DNA form, the CDR3 reads TGTGCCAGTAGTATAGACGGAGAGCGGGGCTACGAGCAGTACTTC. Its protein product is CASSIDGERGYEQYF. This sequence joins TRBV19 and TRBJ2-7; 7 bases match TRBD2. Germline V gene data show CDR1 as LNHDA and CDR2 as SQIVND (reference sequence). J gave up 3 bases and V 0 bases, and 5 bases lay outside the gene matches. CDR3 length: 15 amino acids.

This clone was seen a single time. The chain couples TRBV10-2 to TRBJ1-1; 9 bases are a match to TRBD1. The CDR3 runs to 15 residues. The ends lost 6 bases at V and 0 bases at J; junction bases unmatched: 5. In germline, CDR1 is WSHSY, CDR2 SAAADI. Here the CDR3 reads CASRGQGLVNTEAFF. The CDR3 DNA is TGCGCCAGCAGGGGACAGGGACTTGTGAACACTGAAGCTTTCTTT.

This clone has more than one count but fewer than ten. V is TRBV6-6 and J is TRBJ1-3; no firm D call. The CDR3 consists of 14 residues. Trimming removed 5 bases from V and 0 bases from J, with 8 bases in between. CDR1 is MNHNY, CDR2 SVGAGI, per germline (reference sequence). The CDR3 nucleotides are TGTGCCAGCAGTCTCCACGGCTCTGGAAACACCATATATTTT. Its protein product is CASSLHGSGNTIYF.

J is TRBJ1-1 and V is TRBV5-1; TRBD1 aligns across 10 bases. The CDR3 length is 17 residues. CDR1 is SGHRS, CDR2 YFSETQ, per germline. The V and J ends lost 1 base and 1 base, in that order; junction bases with no gene match: 7. The CDR3 coding sequence is TGCGCCAGCAGCTTGCAAGACAGGGGGCTTTCGAACACTGAAGCTTTCTTT. Protein: CASSLQDRGLSNTEAFF.

The J gene is TRBJ1-1, the V gene TRBV7-3; possible D gene TRBD1, 5 bases. V shed 1 base and J shed 11 bases, with 14 bases lying between them. Germline lookup yields CDR1 SGHTA and CDR2 FQGTGA. CDR3 length: 13 residues. The CDR3 is CASSLRQGSSAFF. In nucleotides, the CDR3 is TGTGCCAGCAGCTTAAGGCAGGGATCTTCGGCTTTCTTT.

The V call is TRBV2, the J call TRBJ2-1; a weak D match, TRBD2 (6 bases). The CDR3 extends over 15 amino acids. V lost 0 bases to trimming and J lost 4 bases, with 10 bases between them. Germline assignment: CDR1 SNHLY and CDR2 FYNNEI. CDR3 in DNA: TGTGCCAGCAGTGAAGCGGCAGCGGGTTACAATGAGCAGTTCTTC. Protein: CASSEAAAGYNEQFF.

This clone was counted a few times. The gene calls are TRBV9 and TRBJ2-7; 13 nucleotides align to TRBD2. The V gene's germline CDR1 is SGDLS and CDR2 YYNGEE. Trimming removed 4 bases from V and 6 bases from J; junction bases left unmatched: 7. The CDR3 totals 15 residues. DNA for the CDR3: TGTGCCAGCAGCCCTCCGGGACTAGCGGGACGCGAGCAGTACTTC. Protein product: CASSPPGLAGREQYF.